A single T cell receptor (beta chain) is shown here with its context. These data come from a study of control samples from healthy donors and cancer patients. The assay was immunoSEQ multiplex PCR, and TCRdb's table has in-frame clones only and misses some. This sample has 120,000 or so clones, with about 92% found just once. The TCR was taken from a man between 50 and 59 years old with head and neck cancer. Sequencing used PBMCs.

The CDR3 protein is CASRGDNQETQYF. Here the CDR3 DNA reads TGTGCCAGCAGGGGGGACAACCAAGAGACCCAGTACTTC. This chain joins TRBV12-3 or TRBV12-4 and TRBJ2-5, with D possibly TRBD1 on 6 matching bases. The CDR3 consists of 13 residues. V lost 6 bases and J 0 bases, leaving 8 bases between the germline ends.